A single sample gave rise to the 9 T cell receptor beta chains below, sequenced in a study of T cell responses to AZD1222 COVID-19 vaccine. The data were produced by immunoSEQ multiplex PCR, yet TCRdb's version contains in-frame clones alone and is incomplete. In the table there are about 140,000 clones, around nine tenths of which are singletons. The sample here was peripheral blood, taken on day 0 of AZD1222 vaccination. The receptors originated from an adult in good health.

The V and J genes are TRBV19 and TRBJ1-1; 8 bases are shared with TRBD1. CDR1 LNHDA and CDR2 SQIVND come from the germline V gene (reference sequence). The CDR3 sequence is 15 residues long. The V gene end was trimmed by 7 bases and the J gene end by 1 base; junction bases not matched to a gene: 8. CDR3 loop: CASKPQGARNTEAFF. The CDR3 nucleotides read TGTGCCAGTAAACCTCAGGGGGCAAGGAACACTGAAGCTTTCTTT.

This chain joins TRBV6-1 and TRBJ2-4, with 8 positions matching TRBD1. The germline V gene has CDR1 MNHNS and CDR2 SASEGT. V shed 4 bases, J shed 0 bases, and the junction held 5 bases outside the gene matches. The length of the CDR3 is 16 residues. The CDR3 is CASSGRDRLAKNIQYF. CDR3 in DNA: TGTGCCAGCAGTGGCCGGGACAGGTTAGCCAAAAACATTCAGTACTTC.

The chain recombines TRBV6-5 with TRBJ1-2, with a weak D call TRBD1 (5 bases). Per germline, CDR1 MNHEY and CDR2 SVGAGI. The CDR3 is 15 residues long. V was trimmed by 5 bases and J by 7 bases, leaving 20 bases between them. The CDR3 DNA sequence: TGTGCCAGCAGTCCGTCCCTGTTGGGGCTGGGTGGCTACACCTTC. It is translated as CASSPSLLGLGGYTF.

The gene calls are TRBV3-1 (or the pseudogene TRBV3-2) and TRBJ2-3, with no clear D. The V and J ends lost 6 bases and 0 bases respectively, with 7 bases between them. This CDR3 contains 13 residues. Germline V lookup: CDR1 LGHDT, CDR2 YNNKEL (reference sequence). The CDR3 nucleotides read TGTGCCAGCAGGCCTACTAGCACAGATACGCAGTATTTT. It translates to CASRPTSTDTQYF.

The chain carries TRBV7-9 and TRBJ1-5; D might be TRBD1 (5 bases). Germline V gene sequence: CDR1 SEHNR, CDR2 FQNEAQ (reference sequence). The CDR3 has 15 amino acids. V gave up 5 bases and J gave up 2 bases, with 13 bases separating them. CDR3 sequence reads: CASSLGVGGNQPQHF. The DNA for the CDR3 is TGTGCCAGCAGCCTGGGGGTTGGGGGCAATCAGCCCCAGCATTTT.

The rearrangement joins TRBV27 to TRBJ1-4, with 8 bases fitting TRBD1. There are 18 residues in the CDR3. Germline V gives CDR1 MNHEY, CDR2 SMNVEV (reference sequence). The trim removed 5 bases at V and 0 bases at J, leaving 11 bases unmatched. CDR3 sequence reads: CASSRRDRGRATNEKLFF. Here the CDR3 DNA reads TGTGCCAGCAGTCGCAGAGACAGGGGACGTGCAACTAATGAAAAACTGTTTTTT. Looking up the rest from reference TRBV27 and TRBJ1-4 gives the full variable domain: EAQVTQNPRYLITVTGKKLTVTCSQNMNHEYMSWYRQDPGLGLRQIYYSMNVEVTDKGDVPEGYKVSRKEKRNFPLILESPSPNQTSLYFCASSRRDRGRATNEKLFFGSGTQLSVL.

The chain has TRBV5-4 and TRBJ1-2; no clear D gene. CDR1 is SGHNT and CDR2 is YYREEE in the germline V gene (reference sequence). The CDR3 runs 15 residues. Deletions cut 0 bases from V and 8 bases from J, with 17 bases between. The CDR3: CASSLEAARSYGYTF. The CDR3 coding sequence is TGTGCCAGCAGCTTGGAAGCGGCCCGCAGTTACGGCTACACCTTC.

The chain couples TRBV5-1 to TRBJ2-5; TRBD1 matches 9 bases. The junction had 5 bases not matched to a gene; V was cut back by 0 bases and J by 5 bases. CDR3 size: 15 residues. The germline V gene has CDR1 SGHRS and CDR2 YFSETQ. This CDR3 is CASSLAWTGVETQYF. In nucleotides, the CDR3 is TGCGCCAGCAGCTTGGCCTGGACAGGGGTGGAGACCCAGTACTTC.

This clone was seen a few times. The CDR3 sequence is CASSQGPTGGGDGYTF. The DNA for the CDR3 is TGCGCCAGCAGCCAAGGCCCGACAGGGGGCGGCGATGGCTACACCTTC. J is TRBJ1-2 and V is TRBV4-1, with 10 positions matching TRBD1. Germline CDR1 reads MGHRA; CDR2 reads YSYEKL. J was trimmed by 6 bases and V by 1 base; bases with no gene match: 8. The length of the CDR3 is 16 residues.